The clone carrying this T cell receptor (beta chain) was observed a handful of times. Germline lookup yields CDR1 SGHRS and CDR2 YFSETQ. V was clipped by 6 bases and J by 5 bases, with 17 bases between them. This CDR3 region has 15 residues. This specimen comes from a study of blood T cells in healthy people across ages. The second PCR ran about 6 to 11 cycles with a sample-barcoded 5' primer and J-beta primers. TCRdb called the 5' RACE reads again in MiXCR, with one record for every CDR3 protein. The table shows 700,000 to 950,000 distinct CDR3 sequences, with roughly 44% occurring only once. The chain couples TRBV5-1 to TRBJ1-4; weak D call: TRBD1 (5 bases). This TCR was recovered from a woman aged 55-69 years in good health. The sample was blood. CDR3 sequence reads: CASTRDGRGNEKLFF. For the CDR3, the DNA is TGCGCCAGCACCCGGGACGGGAGAGGGAATGAAAAACTGTTTTTT. The complete variable domain, with remaining parts taken from reference TRBV5-1 and TRBJ1-4, reads KAGVTQTPRYLIKTRGQQVTLSCSPISGHRSVSWYQQTPGQGLQFLFEYFSETQRNKGNFPGRFSGRQFSNSRSEMNVSTLELGDSALYLCASTRDGRGNEKLFFGSGTQLSVL.